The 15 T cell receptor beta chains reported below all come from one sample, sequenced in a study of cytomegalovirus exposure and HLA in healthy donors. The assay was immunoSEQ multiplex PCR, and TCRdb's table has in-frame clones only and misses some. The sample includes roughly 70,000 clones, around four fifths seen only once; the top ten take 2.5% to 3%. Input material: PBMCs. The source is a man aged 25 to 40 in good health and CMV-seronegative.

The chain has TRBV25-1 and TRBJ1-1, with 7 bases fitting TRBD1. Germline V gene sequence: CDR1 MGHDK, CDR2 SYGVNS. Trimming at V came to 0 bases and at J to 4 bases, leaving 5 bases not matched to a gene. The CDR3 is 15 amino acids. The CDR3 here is CASSEYWTGPTEAFF. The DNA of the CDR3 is TGTGCCAGCAGTGAATATTGGACAGGACCCACTGAAGCTTTCTTT.

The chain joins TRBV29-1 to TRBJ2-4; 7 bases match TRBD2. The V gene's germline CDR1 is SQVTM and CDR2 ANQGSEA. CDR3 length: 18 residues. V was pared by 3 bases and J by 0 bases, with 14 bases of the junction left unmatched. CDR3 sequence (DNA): TGCAGCGTTGATAAGGTAGCGGGTGAGGTTTTAGCCAAAAACATTCAGTACTTC. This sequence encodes CSVDKVAGEVLAKNIQYF.

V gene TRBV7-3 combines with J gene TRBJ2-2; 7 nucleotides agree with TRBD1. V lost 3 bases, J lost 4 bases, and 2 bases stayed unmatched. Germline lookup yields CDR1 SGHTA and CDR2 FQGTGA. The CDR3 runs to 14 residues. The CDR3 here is CASSFTGATGELFF. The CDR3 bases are TGTGCCAGCAGCTTCACAGGGGCCACCGGGGAGCTGTTTTTT.

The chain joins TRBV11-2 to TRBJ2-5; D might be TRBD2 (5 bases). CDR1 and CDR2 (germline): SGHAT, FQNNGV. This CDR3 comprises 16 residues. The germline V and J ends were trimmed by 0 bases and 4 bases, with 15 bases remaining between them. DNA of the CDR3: TGTGCCAGCAGCTTAGACTTGTCGGGGTTGCTAGAGACCCAGTACTTC. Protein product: CASSLDLSGLLETQYF.

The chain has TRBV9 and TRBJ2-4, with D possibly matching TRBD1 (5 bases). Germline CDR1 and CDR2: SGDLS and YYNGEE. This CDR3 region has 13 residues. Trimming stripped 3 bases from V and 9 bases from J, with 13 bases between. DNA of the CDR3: TGTGCCAGCAGCGGTGCAGGGAAGGGCATTCAGTACTTC. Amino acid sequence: CASSGAGKGIQYF.

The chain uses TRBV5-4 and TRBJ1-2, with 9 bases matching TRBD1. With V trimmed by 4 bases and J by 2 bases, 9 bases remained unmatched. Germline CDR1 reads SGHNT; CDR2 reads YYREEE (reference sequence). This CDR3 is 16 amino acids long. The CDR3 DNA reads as TGTGCCAGCAGCACCGACAGGGGGATCAAAAACTATGGCTACACCTTC. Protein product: CASSTDRGIKNYGYTF. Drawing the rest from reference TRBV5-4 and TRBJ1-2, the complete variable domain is ETGVTQSPTHLIKTRGQQVTLRCSSQSGHNTVSWYQQALGQGPQFIFQYYREEENGRGNFPPRFSGLQFPNYSSELNVNALELDDSALYLCASSTDRGIKNYGYTFGSGTRLTVV.

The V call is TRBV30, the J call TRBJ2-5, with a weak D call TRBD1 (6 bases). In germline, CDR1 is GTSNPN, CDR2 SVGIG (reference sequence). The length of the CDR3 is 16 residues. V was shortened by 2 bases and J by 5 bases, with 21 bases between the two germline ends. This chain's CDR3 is CAWSPPTGSPRETQYF. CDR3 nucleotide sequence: TGTGCCTGGAGTCCGCCTACAGGGTCCCCGAGGGAGACCCAGTACTTC.

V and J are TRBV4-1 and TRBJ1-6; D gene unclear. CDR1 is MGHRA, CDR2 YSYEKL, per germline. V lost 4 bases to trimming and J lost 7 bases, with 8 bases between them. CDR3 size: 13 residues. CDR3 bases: TGCGCCAGCAGCCTCCTCCGGAATTCACCCCTCCACTTT. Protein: CASSLLRNSPLHF.

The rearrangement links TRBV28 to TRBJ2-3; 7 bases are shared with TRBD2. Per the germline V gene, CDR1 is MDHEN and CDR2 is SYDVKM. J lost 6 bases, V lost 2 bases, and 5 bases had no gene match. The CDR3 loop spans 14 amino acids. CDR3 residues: CASSLPRGGDTQYF. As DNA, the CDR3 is TGTGCCAGCAGTTTACCGCGGGGAGGGGATACGCAGTATTTT.

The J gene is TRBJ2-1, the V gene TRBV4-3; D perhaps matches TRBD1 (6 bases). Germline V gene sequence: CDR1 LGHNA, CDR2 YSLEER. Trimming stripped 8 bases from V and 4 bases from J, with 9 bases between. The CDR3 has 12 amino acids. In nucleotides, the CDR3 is TGCGCCAGCTCAACAGGGTACAATGAGCAGTTCTTC. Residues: CASSTGYNEQFF.

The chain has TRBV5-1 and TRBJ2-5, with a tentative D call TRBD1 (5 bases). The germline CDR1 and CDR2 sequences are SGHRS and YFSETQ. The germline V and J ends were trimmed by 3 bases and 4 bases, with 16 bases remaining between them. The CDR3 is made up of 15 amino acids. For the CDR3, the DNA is TGCGCCAGCAGCTCTCAGGGTGGGTTGGGAGAGACCCAGTACTTC. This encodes CASSSQGGLGETQYF.

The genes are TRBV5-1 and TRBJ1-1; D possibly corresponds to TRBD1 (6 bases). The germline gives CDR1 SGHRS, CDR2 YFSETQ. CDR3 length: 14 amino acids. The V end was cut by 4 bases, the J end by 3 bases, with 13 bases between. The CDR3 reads CASSEGVWDTEAFF. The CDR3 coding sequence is TGCGCCAGCAGCGAGGGGGTATGGGACACTGAAGCTTTCTTT.

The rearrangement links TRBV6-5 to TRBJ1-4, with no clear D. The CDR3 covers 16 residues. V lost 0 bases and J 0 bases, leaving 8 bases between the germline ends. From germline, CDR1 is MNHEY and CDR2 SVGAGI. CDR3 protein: CASSYSYRATNEKLFF. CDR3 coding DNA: TGTGCCAGCAGTTACTCGTATCGGGCAACTAATGAAAAACTGTTTTTT.

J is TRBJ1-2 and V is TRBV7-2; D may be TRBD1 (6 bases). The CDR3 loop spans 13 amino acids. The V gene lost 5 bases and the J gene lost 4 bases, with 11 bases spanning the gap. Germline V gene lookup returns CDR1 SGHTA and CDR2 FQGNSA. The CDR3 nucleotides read TGTGCCAGCAGCGCTGGACAGTCCTATGGCTACACCTTC. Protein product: CASSAGQSYGYTF.

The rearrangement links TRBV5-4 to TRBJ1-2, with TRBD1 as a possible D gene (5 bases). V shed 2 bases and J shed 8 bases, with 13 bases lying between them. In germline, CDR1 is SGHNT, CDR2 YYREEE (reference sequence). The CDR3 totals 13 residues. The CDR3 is CASSFPRADGYTF. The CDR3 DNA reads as TGTGCCAGCAGCTTTCCCAGGGCTGACGGCTACACCTTC.